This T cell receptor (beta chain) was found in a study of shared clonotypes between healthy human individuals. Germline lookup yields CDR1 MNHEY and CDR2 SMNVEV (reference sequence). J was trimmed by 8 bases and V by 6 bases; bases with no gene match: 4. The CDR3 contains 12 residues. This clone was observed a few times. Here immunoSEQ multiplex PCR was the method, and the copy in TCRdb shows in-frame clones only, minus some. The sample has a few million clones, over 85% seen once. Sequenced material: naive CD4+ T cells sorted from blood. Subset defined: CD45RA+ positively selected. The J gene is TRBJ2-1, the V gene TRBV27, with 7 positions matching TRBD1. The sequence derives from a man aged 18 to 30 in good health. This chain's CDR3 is CASRQGSDEQFF. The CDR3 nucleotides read TGTGCCAGCAGACAGGGGAGCGATGAGCAGTTCTTC.